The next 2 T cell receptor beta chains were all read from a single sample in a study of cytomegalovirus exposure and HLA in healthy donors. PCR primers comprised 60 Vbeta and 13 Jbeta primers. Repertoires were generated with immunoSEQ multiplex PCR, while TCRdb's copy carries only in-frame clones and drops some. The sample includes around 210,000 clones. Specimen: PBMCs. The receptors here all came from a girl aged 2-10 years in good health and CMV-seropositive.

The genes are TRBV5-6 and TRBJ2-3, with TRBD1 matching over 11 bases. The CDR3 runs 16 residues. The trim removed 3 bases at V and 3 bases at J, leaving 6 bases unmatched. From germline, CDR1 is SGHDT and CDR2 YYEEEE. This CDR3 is CASSSTGTGGTDTQYF. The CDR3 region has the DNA TGTGCCAGCAGCTCGACAGGGACAGGGGGAACAGATACGCAGTATTTT.

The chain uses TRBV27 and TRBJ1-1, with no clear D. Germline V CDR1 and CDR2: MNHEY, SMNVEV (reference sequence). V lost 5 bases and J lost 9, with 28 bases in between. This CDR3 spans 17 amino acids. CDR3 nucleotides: TGTGCCAGCAGTCCCTATGGTCTCCAGGCATCCAAGGATAAAGCTTTCTTT. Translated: CASSPYGLQASKDKAFF.